Described below is a single T cell receptor (beta chain) sequence and its context. The sample holds other DNA sequences that translate to the same CDR3. The length of the CDR3 is 14 residues. V lost 0 bases, J lost 7 bases, and 4 bases stayed unmatched. Germline loops: CDR1 SGHKS, CDR2 YYEKEE (reference sequence). This record belongs to a study of blood T cell repertoires in COVID-19. Study background: Collection of acute and convalescent COVID-19 samples took place in the United States, Italy and Spain.

Authors' data handling: Amplification from reference gene primers served as the basis for estimated nucleated cell counts. Clones were read by immunoSEQ multiplex PCR, and TCRdb kept only the in-frame ones, dropping some. V and J calls and clone size are as listed in that table; D and trimming were resolved from the DNA. The sample records 150,000 to 200,000 clones, roughly three quarters being singletons. The receptor comes from a woman between 35 and 50 years old with COVID-19, enrolled during active disease. This chain joins TRBV5-5 and TRBJ1-5, with TRBD1 identical over 7 bases. Sequenced sample: peripheral blood. In DNA form, the CDR3 reads TGTGCCAGCAGCTTGGAGGCAGGGGGACAGCCCCAGCATTTT. Residues: CASSLEAGGQPQHF.